The sequence of this TCR beta chain was determined in a study of shared clonotypes between healthy human individuals. Assay used: immunoSEQ multiplex PCR; TCRdb lists only in-frame clones, some missing. The sample carries about 680,000 clones, roughly 73% recorded once. The CDR3 consists of 15 residues. V lost 1 base and J 8 bases, leaving 17 bases between the germline ends. Germline V gene data show CDR1 as MGHRA and CDR2 as YSYEKL. Whole-study findings and limits: Compared with clonotypes that all four donors shared, non-shared clonotypes had lower generation probabilities. Large sequencing depth failed to make sorted-subset sequencing complete, rarefaction showed. Across four donors, naive CD4 shared around 5.1%, naive CD8 more than 3%, memory CD4 less than 2.5%, memory CD8 around 0.42%.

Each of the donors was a healthy adult who was HIV-negative and had not had a recent acute infection or vaccination. Comments on this clone: Its cognate antigen is unknown.

This sequence was found in a woman between 25 and 40 years old in good health. The sequenced material came from memory CD4+ T cells sorted from blood. The subset here: CD45RA-negative fraction. The rearrangement uses TRBV4-1 and TRBJ1-2; D not certain. The DNA for the CDR3 is TGCGCCAGCAGCCAAGCGTACGGGGTCGGATACGGCTACACCTTC. As protein: CASSQAYGVGYGYTF.